One and the same sample provided the 27 T cell receptor beta chains below, sequenced in a study of blood T cell repertoires in COVID-19. Here immunoSEQ multiplex PCR was the method, and the copy in TCRdb shows in-frame clones only, minus some. This table holds under 400,000 clones, 70% to 90% found once. Material for sequencing was peripheral blood. These receptors originate from a woman aged 25-40 years with COVID-19, enrolled during active disease.

This clone came up once. The J gene is TRBJ2-3, the V gene TRBV6-6; D is ambiguous. Germline CDR1 is MNHNY and CDR2 is SVGAGI (reference sequence). V lost 0 bases and J lost 4, with 8 bases in between. The CDR3 loop spans 14 amino acids. Here the CDR3 DNA reads TGTGCCAGCAGTTACTCGAACTTTCCAGATACGCAGTATTTT. Translation: CASSYSNFPDTQYF.

The chain carries TRBV6-5 and TRBJ2-7; 8 bases map to TRBD2. The junction had 4 bases not matched to a gene; V was cut back by 0 bases and J by 0 bases. The CDR3 is made up of 16 amino acids. Germline CDR1 and CDR2: MNHEY and SVGAGI. Written as DNA, the CDR3 is TGTGCCAGCAGTTACTCGGTTAGCGGGAACTCCTACGAGCAGTACTTC. It yields the protein CASSYSVSGNSYEQYF.

The J gene is TRBJ2-7, the V gene TRBV5-1; tentatively, D is TRBD1 (6 bases). The CDR3 covers 15 residues. The germline gives CDR1 SGHRS, CDR2 YFSETQ. The germline V and J ends were trimmed by 4 bases and 0 bases, with 14 bases remaining between them. The CDR3 DNA reads as TGCGCCAGCAGCCCGTCAGGGGTTCGCTCCTACGAGCAGTACTTC. This sequence encodes CASSPSGVRSYEQYF.

The gene calls are TRBV7-3 and TRBJ2-1; 11 bases are a match to TRBD2. This CDR3 region has 13 residues. CDR1 is SGHTA and CDR2 is FQGTGA in the germline V gene. J gave up 5 bases and V 11 bases, and 5 bases lay outside the gene matches. The CDR3 nucleotides read TGTGCCTCAGCGGGACTAGCGGACAATGAGCAGTTCTTC. Its protein is CASAGLADNEQFF. The full variable domain, its missing parts supplied by reference TRBV7-3 and TRBJ2-1, is GAGVSQTPSNKVTEKGKYVELRCDPISGHTALYWYRQSLGQGPEFLIYFQGTGAADDSGLPNDRFFAVRPEGSVSTLKIQRTERGDSAVYLCASAGLADNEQFFGPGTRLTVL.

The gene calls are TRBV2 and TRBJ1-2; D may be TRBD1 (5 bases). The ends were cut back, 7 bases at V and 4 bases at J, with 13 bases in the middle. This CDR3 is built from 13 residues. The germline V gene encodes CDR1 SNHLY and CDR2 FYNNEI. Here the CDR3 reads CASTGTRGYGYTF. The CDR3 DNA reads TGTGCCAGCACAGGGACGCGGGGCTATGGCTACACCTTC.

This chain connects TRBV5-1 to TRBJ2-3; D is ambiguous. V lost 6 bases and J 0 bases, leaving 8 bases between the germline ends. CDR3 size: 13 residues. CDR1 and CDR2 (germline): SGHRS, YFSETQ. CDR3 protein: CASTIGSTDTQYF. CDR3 in DNA: TGCGCCAGCACGATCGGGAGCACAGATACGCAGTATTTT.

The chain carries TRBV5-1 and TRBJ2-1; TRBD2 matches at 7 bases. Germline V gene data show CDR1 as SGHRS and CDR2 as YFSETQ. The CDR3 has 15 amino acids. V was clipped by 2 bases and J by 4 bases; unmatched bases: 6. The DNA for the CDR3 is TGCGCCAGCAGCTTACTAGCGAGTAATTACAATGAGCAGTTCTTC. This translates into CASSLLASNYNEQFF.

The chain uses TRBV28 and TRBJ1-2; 10 nucleotides agree with TRBD1. The V and J ends lost 2 bases and 7 bases, in that order; junction bases with no gene match: 1. In germline, CDR1 is MDHEN, CDR2 SYDVKM. There are 13 residues in the CDR3. DNA of the CDR3: TGTGCCAGCAGTTTAGGGGACAGGGGTGGCTACACCTTC. This encodes CASSLGDRGGYTF.

The V call is TRBV3-1 (or the pseudogene TRBV3-2), the J call TRBJ1-2, with D uncertain. V shed 1 base and J shed 4 bases, with 13 bases lying between them. The CDR3 is 15 amino acids. Germline-derived CDR1 and CDR2 are LGHDT and YNNKEL (reference sequence). The CDR3 DNA reads as TGTGCCAGCAGCCAAGTTCACAGCTCTTTCTATGGCTACACCTTC. Translation: CASSQVHSSFYGYTF.

The chain carries TRBV19 and TRBJ2-3; 7 bases match TRBD1. The CDR3 totals 11 residues. With 10 bases clipped from V and 4 bases from J, the junction kept 2 bases outside the gene matches. Germline values: CDR1 LNHDA, CDR2 SQIVND (reference sequence). The CDR3 DNA reads TGTGCCACGCAGGGGGCAGATACGCAGTATTTT. Translating it yields CATQGADTQYF. The variable domain in full, with the rest retrieved from reference TRBV19 and TRBJ2-3, is DGGITQSPKYLFRKEGQNVTLSCEQNLNHDAMYWYRQDPGQGLRLIYYSQIVNDFQKGDIAEGYSVSREKKESFPLTVTSAQKNPTAFYLCATQGADTQYFGPGTRLTVL.

The V gene is TRBV11-2, the J gene TRBJ2-2, with 13 bases matching TRBD2. This CDR3 comprises 15 residues. After removal of 5 bases from V and 5 bases from J, the junction contained 2 bases not matched to a gene. Germline V gene lookup returns CDR1 SGHAT and CDR2 FQNNGV. Here the CDR3 DNA reads TGTGCCAGCAGCGGGGGACTAGCGGGGACCGGGGAGCTGTTTTTT. Residues: CASSGGLAGTGELFF.

J is TRBJ2-1 and V is TRBV28; TRBD2 agrees at 9 bases. Germline values: CDR1 MDHEN, CDR2 SYDVKM. This CDR3 comprises 19 residues. After removal of 4 bases from V and 0 bases from J, the junction contained 13 bases not matched to a gene. The CDR3 loop is CASSSPRLAEGSSYNEQFF. CDR3 coding DNA: TGTGCCAGCAGTTCCCCACGACTAGCGGAGGGAAGCTCCTACAATGAGCAGTTCTTC.

V gene TRBV2 combines with J gene TRBJ1-6; D remains unclear. Germline V gene data show CDR1 as SNHLY and CDR2 as FYNNEI. The V end lost 5 bases, the J end lost 10 bases, and 12 bases lay between the germline ends. The CDR3 has 13 residues. The CDR3 coding sequence is TGTGCCAGCAGTCGTCAGAGGGAGTCACCCCTCCACTTT. Protein sequence: CASSRQRESPLHF.

This sequence joins TRBV7-9 and TRBJ2-1; 10 nucleotides agree with TRBD2. The CDR3 runs 17 residues. Germline V gives CDR1 SEHNR, CDR2 FQNEAQ (reference sequence). V dropped 5 bases and J dropped 7; count of bases not matched to a gene: 14. The CDR3 loop is CASSPFLGAGGPNEQFF. CDR3 bases: TGTGCCAGCAGCCCCTTCCTGGGAGCGGGAGGGCCAAATGAGCAGTTCTTC.

This clone came up once. The rearrangement joins TRBV6-1 to TRBJ2-7, with 7 positions matching TRBD2. Trimming took 2 bases from V and 6 from J; bases not matched to a gene: 7. This CDR3 comprises 14 residues. Germline CDR1 and CDR2: MNHNS and SASEGT. The CDR3 spells CASSESGRASEQYF. In nucleotides, the CDR3 is TGTGCCAGCAGTGAAAGTGGGAGGGCTAGCGAGCAGTACTTC.

This chain connects TRBV9 to TRBJ1-1; D gene uncertain. Germline CDR1 and CDR2: SGDLS and YYNGEE. Between the trimmed V and J ends, which lost 6 bases and 7 bases, there was a span of 22 bases. This CDR3 comprises 15 residues. The CDR3 region is CASMPFGQPEGEAFF. The CDR3 nucleotides are TGTGCCAGCATGCCGTTTGGGCAGCCGGAAGGTGAAGCTTTCTTT.

This chain uses TRBV5-4 with TRBJ2-5; 13 bases are a match to TRBD2. The CDR3 totals 16 residues. Trimming took 4 bases from V and 4 from J; bases not matched to a gene: 7. CDR1 and CDR2 (germline): SGHNT, YYREEE (reference sequence). CDR3 sequence: CASSPATSGRRETQYF. DNA of the CDR3: TGTGCCAGCAGCCCGGCGACTAGCGGGAGGCGAGAGACCCAGTACTTC.

This clone was seen only once. The V call is TRBV7-9, the J call TRBJ1-2; TRBD1 matches at 9 bases. There are 15 residues in the CDR3. V was pared by 1 base and J by 3 bases, with 3 bases of the junction left unmatched. Germline V gene lookup returns CDR1 SEHNR and CDR2 FQNEAQ (reference sequence). The CDR3 coding sequence is TGTGCCAGCAGCTTAGAGGGACAGGGCTACTATGGCTACACCTTC. Translation: CASSLEGQGYYGYTF. Together with reference TRBV7-9 and TRBJ1-2, the CDR3 gives the full variable domain: DTGVSQNPRHKITKRGQNVTFRCDPISEHNRLYWYRQTLGQGPEFLTYFQNEAQLEKSRLLSDRFSAERPKGSFSTLEIQRTEQGDSAMYLCASSLEGQGYYGYTFGSGTRLTVV.

V gene TRBV29-1 combines with J gene TRBJ2-7; TRBD2 matches at 12 bases. With 7 bases clipped from V and 3 bases from J, the junction kept 7 bases outside the gene matches. This CDR3 has 14 residues. Germline V gene lookup returns CDR1 SQVTM and CDR2 ANQGSEA. The CDR3 region has the DNA TGCAGCGGGATTGGACTAGCGGGGAGCTACGAGCAGTACTTC. Translating gives CSGIGLAGSYEQYF.

This chain links TRBV2 with TRBJ2-2; tentative D call: TRBD1 (6 bases). Germline lookup yields CDR1 SNHLY and CDR2 FYNNEI. Trimming left V 10 bases short and J 0 bases short, with 18 bases between. The CDR3 length is 16 residues. CDR3 DNA sequence: TGTGCCACCCAGGACAGCAAATGGGCGAACACCGGGGAGCTGTTTTTT. It is translated as CATQDSKWANTGELFF.

V and J are TRBV28 and TRBJ2-7; tentatively, D is TRBD2 (6 bases). Per germline, CDR1 MDHEN and CDR2 SYDVKM. There are 13 residues in the CDR3. The V end lost 6 bases, the J end lost 2 bases, and 11 bases lay between the germline ends. The CDR3, as DNA: TGTGCCAGCAGGGGAGGACAAGCCTACGAGCAGTACTTC. Amino acid sequence: CASRGGQAYEQYF.

The V gene is TRBV19, the J gene TRBJ2-7; weak D call: TRBD1 (6 bases). V lost 3 bases, J lost 0 bases, and 12 bases lay in between. Germline V gene data show CDR1 as LNHDA and CDR2 as SQIVND (reference sequence). The CDR3 sequence is 15 residues long. CDR3 bases: TGTGCCAGTAGTATCGGTGGGGGACACTCCTACGAGCAGTACTTC. This sequence encodes CASSIGGGHSYEQYF.

J is TRBJ2-7 and V is TRBV6-6; TRBD1 matches at 8 bases. The CDR3 totals 12 residues. The germline V gene encodes CDR1 MNHNY and CDR2 SVGAGI (reference sequence). Trimming cost V 10 bases and J 3 bases; bases outside gene matches: 5. The CDR3 DNA reads TGTGCCACCCGGGACAGGTTCTACGAGCAGTACTTC. It translates to CATRDRFYEQYF.

This chain connects TRBV12-3 or TRBV12-4 to TRBJ1-1, with D hard to call. The CDR3 sequence is 12 residues long. Deletions cut 7 bases from V and 8 bases from J, with 14 bases between. The chain's CDR3 is CASNRVEGEAFF. The CDR3 DNA follows: TGTGCCAGCAATCGGGTAGAGGGAGAAGCTTTCTTT.

This clone was counted only a few times. The chain joins TRBV18 to TRBJ1-3; 8 bases line up with TRBD1. CDR3 length: 16 residues. After removal of 3 bases from V and 4 bases from J, the junction contained 8 bases not matched to a gene. Germline values: CDR1 KGHSH, CDR2 LQKENI. The CDR3 is CASSPLRTGSGNTIYF. For the CDR3, the DNA is TGTGCCAGCTCACCCTTAAGGACAGGGTCCGGAAACACCATATATTTT.

The J gene is TRBJ1-1, the V gene TRBV11-1; the match to TRBD1 covers 7 bases. Germline CDR1 reads SGHAT; CDR2 reads FQDESV (reference sequence). Unmatched junction bases numbered 5, after V lost 6 bases and J lost 1 base. This CDR3 has 14 amino acids. The chain's CDR3 is CASRTGVGNTEAFF. As DNA, the CDR3 is TGTGCCAGCAGAACAGGGGTCGGGAACACTGAAGCTTTCTTT.

J is TRBJ2-2 and V is TRBV5-1; TRBD1 agrees at 8 bases. V lost 0 bases and J lost 4; bases outside the gene matches: 5. The germline CDR1 and CDR2 sequences are SGHRS and YFSETQ. The CDR3 length is 16 residues. The CDR3 coding sequence is TGCGCCAGCAGCTTGGGGGACAGGTCGGGCACCGGGGAGCTGTTTTTT. Translation gives CASSLGDRSGTGELFF.